One sample yielded the 24 T cell receptor beta chains listed below, sequenced in a study of post-analysis software for immune sequencing data. Sequencing libraries made from TCR beta cDNA carried unique molecular identifiers. In TCRdb, the PCR reads were re-called with MiXCR into one record per CDR3 protein. The table lists about 800,000 distinct CDR3 sequences, roughly 27% of them singletons. Their specific antigens are unknown. Whole-study results and caveats: In patients, TRBV5-6, TRBV5-1 and TRBV20-1 belonged to roughly five TRBV segments found more frequently than in controls.

Sequenced sample: blood. Receptors originate from a girl between 5 and 17 years old with multiple sclerosis.

The J gene is TRBJ2-3, the V gene TRBV5-1, with D maybe TRBD1 (5 bases). Per the germline V gene, CDR1 is SGHRS and CDR2 is YFSETQ. The CDR3 length is 15 residues. Trimming left V 5 bases short and J 1 base short, with 14 bases between. This chain's CDR3 is CASRSQGARTDTQYF. CDR3 in DNA: TGCGCCAGCAGATCCCAGGGTGCACGCACAGATACGCAGTATTTT.

The rearrangement uses TRBV20-1 and TRBJ2-1; 12 nucleotides align to TRBD2. The CDR3 contains 14 residues. Germline assignment: CDR1 DFQATT and CDR2 SNEGSKA (reference sequence). J gave up 4 bases and V 8 bases, and 6 bases lay outside the gene matches. The CDR3 nucleotides are TGCAGTTTCCCTCTAGCGGGGGGGTACAATGAGCAGTTCTTC. The encoded protein is CSFPLAGGYNEQFF.

At least ten counts were recorded for this clonotype. The rearrangement uses TRBV4-2 and TRBJ2-1, with a possible D match to TRBD2 (7 bases). This CDR3 contains 17 residues. V was trimmed by 1 base and J by 5 bases, leaving 18 bases between them. CDR1 LGHNA and CDR2 YNFKEQ come from the germline V gene. The CDR3 DNA follows: TGTGCCAGCAGCCAAGCCAGAACGGGGGGCTTTAACAATGAGCAGTTCTTC. Translation: CASSQARTGGFNNEQFF.

This clonotype was observed a few times. The chain is built from TRBV5-1 and TRBJ1-2; 7 nucleotides line up with TRBD1. The length of the CDR3 is 13 residues. V lost 4 bases and J lost 7; bases outside the gene matches: 7. Germline loops: CDR1 SGHRS, CDR2 YFSETQ. Here the CDR3 reads CASSQQGSGGYTF. Here the CDR3 DNA reads TGCGCCAGCAGCCAACAGGGGTCCGGTGGCTACACCTTC.

In its sample, this clonotype was seen a few times. The CDR3 reads CASLYRDRGPVVEAFF. The DNA for the CDR3 is TGTGCCAGCCTTTACCGGGACAGGGGCCCCGTCGTTGAAGCTTTCTTT. The V call is TRBV6-6, the J call TRBJ1-1, with TRBD1 matching over 10 bases. With 8 bases clipped from V and 7 bases from J, the junction kept 16 bases outside the gene matches. The CDR3 length is 16 residues. Germline assignment: CDR1 MNHNY and CDR2 SVGAGI (reference sequence).

This clonotype has just a few counts. V usage is TRBV7-9 and J usage is TRBJ2-7, with 10 bases fitting TRBD1. CDR1 SEHNR and CDR2 FQNEAQ come from the germline V gene (reference sequence). The V segment lost 5 bases and the J segment 2 bases; nucleotides outside the gene matches: 9. The CDR3 sequence is 16 residues long. CDR3 region: CASSPRVGTGAYEQYF. The CDR3 bases are TGTGCCAGCAGCCCCCGGGTTGGGACAGGGGCCTACGAGCAGTACTTC.

This clonotype was observed a handful of times. The V and J genes are TRBV7-8 and TRBJ2-3; 8 nucleotides align to TRBD1. The germline V gene has CDR1 SGHVS and CDR2 FQNEAQ. CDR3 length equals 15 residues. V dropped 7 bases and J dropped 4; count of bases not matched to a gene: 10. The CDR3 DNA follows: TGTGCCAGCACGCAGTCAGGGGGCACGTCAGATACGCAGTATTTT. It translates to CASTQSGGTSDTQYF. The full variable domain, in which reference TRBV7-8 and TRBJ2-3 provide the parts outside the CDR3, is GAGVSQSPRYKVAKRGQDVALRCDPISGHVSLFWYQQALGQGPEFLTYFQNEAQLDKSGLPSDRFFAERPEGSVSTLKIQRTQQEDSAVYLCASTQSGGTSDTQYFGPGTRLTVL.

This clonotype was seen a few times. Written as DNA, the CDR3 is TGCAGTGCCCAGGCGGTCGCCCATAATTCACCCCTCCACTTT. Its protein is CSAQAVAHNSPLHF. The chain has TRBV20-1 and TRBJ1-6; D not certain. Germline CDR1 and CDR2: DFQATT and SNEGSKA (reference sequence). This CDR3 region has 14 residues. V lost 6 bases, J lost 5 bases, and 14 bases lay in between.

This chain uses TRBV20-1 with TRBJ2-1; 8 bases agree with TRBD2. Near its end, the DNA agrees better with TRBJ2-7, so the J call may be wrong. The CDR3 extends over 15 amino acids. Germline CDR1 is DFQATT and CDR2 is SNEGSKA (reference sequence). The DNA for the CDR3 is TGCAGTGCTAGAATTGACGGGAGGGCCGCTAGCGAGCAGTACTTC. Translation gives CSARIDGRAASEQYF.

In its sample, this clonotype was seen many times. The rearrangement uses TRBV29-1 and TRBJ2-7; D gene uncertain. Trimming removed 0 bases from V and 0 bases from J, with 9 bases in between. The CDR3 consists of 14 residues. Germline-derived CDR1 and CDR2 are SQVTM and ANQGSEA. CDR3 region: CSVEDTSSSYEQYF. In DNA, the CDR3 is TGCAGCGTTGAAGATACGTCCAGCTCCTACGAGCAGTACTTC.

This clonotype was found a few times. The chain has TRBV5-1 and TRBJ2-5, with a weak D call TRBD2 (5 bases). The V end was cut by 4 bases, the J end by 10 bases, with 11 bases between. Germline values: CDR1 SGHRS, CDR2 YFSETQ. CDR3 length: 11 amino acids. CDR3 nucleotides: TGCGCCAGCAGCCCGGGGATGGACCAGTACTTC. This translates into CASSPGMDQYF.

This clonotype occurred a few times. The chain carries TRBV15 and TRBJ2-4; 7 positions match TRBD1. V was clipped by 7 bases and J by 1 base; unmatched bases: 4. Germline V gene sequence: CDR1 LNHNV, CDR2 YYDKDF (reference sequence). This CDR3 is 14 amino acids long. The CDR3 reads CATNEDRAKNIQYF. CDR3 in DNA: TGTGCCACCAACGAGGACAGGGCCAAAAACATTCAGTACTTC.

This chain joins TRBV11-2 and TRBJ1-4, with D possibly TRBD1 on 5 matching bases. Trimming shortened V by 5 bases and J by 5 bases, and 15 bases separated the two germline ends. The CDR3 extends over 15 amino acids. Germline V gives CDR1 SGHAT, CDR2 FQNNGV. The CDR3 here is CASSPPLGRNEKLFF. The CDR3 bases are TGTGCCAGCAGCCCCCCTTTGGGGCGCAATGAAAAACTGTTTTTT.

This clonotype was counted a few times. The chain recombines TRBV7-2 with TRBJ2-5; D call uncertain. Per germline, CDR1 SGHTA and CDR2 FQGNSA. The ends were cut back, 4 bases at V and 4 bases at J, with 16 bases in the middle. The CDR3 contains 15 residues. CDR3 region: CASSSVGDGGETQYF. The CDR3 nucleotides read TGTGCCAGCAGCTCCGTGGGTGACGGCGGAGAGACCCAGTACTTC.

This clonotype was seen a handful of times. The rearrangement uses TRBV11-2 and TRBJ2-7; weak D call: TRBD1 (6 bases). The CDR3 is made up of 15 amino acids. V dropped 1 base and J dropped 4 bases, with 14 bases sitting between them. CDR1 SGHAT and CDR2 FQNNGV come from the germline V gene. The CDR3 sequence is CASSLGSGASYEQYF. CDR3 in DNA: TGTGCCAGCAGCTTAGGGTCAGGGGCCTCGTACGAGCAGTACTTC.

This chain links TRBV14 with TRBJ1-2; 9 bases fit TRBD1. V gave up 0 bases and J gave up 6 bases; unmatched junction bases: 5. Germline V gene lookup returns CDR1 SGHDN and CDR2 FVKESK. The CDR3 sequence is 15 residues long. CDR3 loop: CASSQDPRDRDGYTF. Here the CDR3 DNA reads TGTGCCAGCAGCCAAGATCCCCGGGACAGGGATGGCTACACCTTC.

This clonotype was picked up many times. The J gene is TRBJ1-5, the V gene TRBV10-3; D ambiguous. The CDR3 has 13 amino acids. The V and J ends lost 2 bases and 0 bases respectively, with 2 bases between them. CDR1 and CDR2 (germline): ENHRY, SYGVKD. The CDR3 protein is CAISEDSNQPQHF. The CDR3 DNA sequence: TGTGCCATCAGTGAGGATAGCAATCAGCCCCAGCATTTT.

This clonotype appeared once. The CDR3 end shows no conserved phenylalanine or tryptophan, and so a read error is likely. The chain recombines TRBV20-1 with TRBJ1-1; D may be TRBD1 (6 bases). The germline CDR1 and CDR2 sequences are DFQATT and SNEGSKA (reference sequence). The germline V and J ends were trimmed by 3 bases and 7 bases, with 21 bases remaining between them. The CDR3 sequence is 15 residues long. The CDR3: CSARIPRGAPGEAFL. The CDR3 region has the DNA TGCAGTGCTAGGATCCCGAGGGGGGCTCCAGGTGAAGCTTTCTTG.

The chain joins TRBV12-3 or TRBV12-4 to TRBJ2-5; D ambiguous. This CDR3 comprises 13 residues. The V end was cut by 7 bases, the J end by 5 bases, with 14 bases between. DNA for the CDR3: TGTGCCAGCACCCTAGAATCTGTCGAGACCCAGTACTTC. This gives the protein CASTLESVETQYF.

This clonotype has a handful of counts. This sequence joins TRBV5-6 and TRBJ2-7, with TRBD1 as a possible D gene (6 bases). In germline, CDR1 is SGHDT, CDR2 YYEEEE. The CDR3 has 15 residues. Trimming removed 4 bases at V and 6 bases at J, with 20 bases between. DNA for the CDR3: TGTGCCAGCAGCGCCCCCAGGGGCCCCTTCCGCGAGCAGTACTTC. It yields the protein CASSAPRGPFREQYF.

This clonotype showed up just a few times. CDR3 nucleotide sequence: TGTGCCAGCAGCTTAATGGGATACGCGAGCACAGATACGCAGTATTTT. Translating it yields CASSLMGYASTDTQYF. The V gene is TRBV7-2, the J gene TRBJ2-3; D remains unclear. V was shortened by 2 bases and J by 0 bases, with 12 bases between the two germline ends. CDR1 and CDR2 (germline): SGHTA, FQGNSA. The CDR3 totals 16 residues.

This clonotype was detected only a few times. The chain recombines TRBV6-1 with TRBJ1-5; a weak D match, TRBD1 (6 bases). Between the trimmed V and J ends, which lost 6 bases and 4 bases, there was a span of 13 bases. The germline V gene has CDR1 MNHNS and CDR2 SASEGT. The CDR3 sequence is 14 residues long. The CDR3 DNA sequence: TGTGCCAGCAGCCCGAGGGGGGTTAATCAGCCCCAGCATTTT. Protein product: CASSPRGVNQPQHF.

This clonotype was detected a few times. The chain employs TRBV15 and TRBJ2-3, with D perhaps matching TRBD2 (5 bases). The CDR3 has 14 amino acids. Trimming took 0 bases from V and 4 from J, leaving 8 bases between them. Germline V gene sequence: CDR1 LNHNV, CDR2 YYDKDF (reference sequence). CDR3 DNA sequence: TGTGCCACCAGCAGAGATAACGGGGCAGATACGCAGTATTTT. This encodes CATSRDNGADTQYF.

The genes are TRBV20-1 and TRBJ1-5; TRBD1 aligns across 9 bases. Germline CDR1 is DFQATT and CDR2 is SNEGSKA (reference sequence). Trimming took 0 bases from V and 2 from J; bases not matched to a gene: 2. This CDR3 has 15 amino acids. The CDR3, as DNA: TGCAGTGCTAGAGAACAGGGGGCGGGCAATCAGCCCCAGCATTTT. Translating gives CSAREQGAGNQPQHF.